This T cell receptor (beta chain) appears in the sequencing data of a study of blood T cell repertoires in COVID-19. Profiling relied on immunoSEQ multiplex PCR, and the TCRdb table lists in-frame clones only, not all of them. The sample lists roughly 250,000 clones, about 88% occurring once. This clone was found a few times. With V trimmed by 5 bases and J by 1 base, 4 bases remained unmatched. The length of the CDR3 is 15 residues. CDR1 LNHDA and CDR2 SQIVND come from the germline V gene (reference sequence). The clonotype was recovered from a woman between 40 and 50 years old who had recovered from COVID-19. The chain is built from TRBV19 and TRBJ2-3; TRBD1 matches at 9 bases. Material: peripheral blood. CDR3 bases: TGTGCCAGTAGTGGACAGGGGTCCCGCACAGATACGCAGTATTTT. Translating it yields CASSGQGSRTDTQYF.